This TCR beta chain was observed in a study of tumor-infiltrating lymphocytes in localized non-small cell lung cancer. As for the study in general: Tumor tissue and non-adjacent uninvolved lung came from each patient.

Worth noting for this clone: Its specificity is unknown.

The CDR3 length is 12 residues. With 2 bases removed from V and 7 bases from J, the gap between germline ends came to 11 bases. Germline values: CDR1 GTSNPN, CDR2 SVGIG (reference sequence). The assay was immunoSEQ multiplex PCR, and TCRdb's table has in-frame clones only and misses some. The sample consists of roughly 5,100 clones, roughly 95% of them appearing once. Findings and caveats of the study: Different pieces of the same tissue went to different assays, confounding technical variation with intratumor heterogeneity.

The chain is built from TRBV30 and TRBJ1-1; weak D call: TRBD1 (5 bases). The TCR comes from a human donor with non-small cell lung cancer. The sequencing sample was made of uninvolved lung tissue not adjacent to the tumor. As DNA, the CDR3 is TGTGCCTGGAGTCTTACAGGAAGTGAAGCTTTCTTT. Translation: CAWSLTGSEAFF.